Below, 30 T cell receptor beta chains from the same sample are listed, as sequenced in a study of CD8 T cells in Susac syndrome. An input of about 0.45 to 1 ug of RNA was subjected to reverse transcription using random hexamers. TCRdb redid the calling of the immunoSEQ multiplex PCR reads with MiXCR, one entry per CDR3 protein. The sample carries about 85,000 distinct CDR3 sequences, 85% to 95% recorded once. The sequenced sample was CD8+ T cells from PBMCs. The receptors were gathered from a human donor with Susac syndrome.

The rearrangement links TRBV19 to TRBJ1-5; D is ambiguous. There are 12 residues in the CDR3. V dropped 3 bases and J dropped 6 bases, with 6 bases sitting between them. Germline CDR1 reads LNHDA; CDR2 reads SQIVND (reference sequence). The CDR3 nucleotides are TGTGCCAGTAGTATTGGGTCTCAGCCCCAGCATTTT. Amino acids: CASSIGSQPQHF.

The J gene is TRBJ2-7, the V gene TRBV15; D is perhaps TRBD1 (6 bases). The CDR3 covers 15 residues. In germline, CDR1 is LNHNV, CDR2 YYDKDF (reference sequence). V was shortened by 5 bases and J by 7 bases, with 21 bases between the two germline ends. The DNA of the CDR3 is TGTGCCACCAGCCCGGGGCCCGGTACAGGGTGGGAGCAGTACTTC. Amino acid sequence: CATSPGPGTGWEQYF.

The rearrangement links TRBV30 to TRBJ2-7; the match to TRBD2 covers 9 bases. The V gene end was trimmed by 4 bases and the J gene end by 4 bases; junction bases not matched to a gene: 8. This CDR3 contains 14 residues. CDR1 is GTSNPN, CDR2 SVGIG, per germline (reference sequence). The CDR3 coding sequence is TGTGCCTGGACCCCCGTAGCGGGAGCGTACGAGCAGTACTTC. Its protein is CAWTPVAGAYEQYF.

CDR3 DNA sequence: TGTGCCACCAGCCGATGGAGGGACCAGCCCCAGCATTTT. Residues: CATSRWRDQPQHF. The V call is TRBV15, the J call TRBJ1-5, with a tentative D call TRBD1 (5 bases). The CDR3 length is 13 residues. Germline CDR1 reads LNHNV; CDR2 reads YYDKDF (reference sequence). The V gene lost 5 bases and the J gene lost 7 bases, with 12 bases spanning the gap.

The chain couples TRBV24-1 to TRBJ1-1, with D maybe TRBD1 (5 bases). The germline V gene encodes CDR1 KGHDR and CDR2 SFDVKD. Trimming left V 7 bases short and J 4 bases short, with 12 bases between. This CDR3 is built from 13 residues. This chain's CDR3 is CATSQGRGTEAFF. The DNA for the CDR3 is TGTGCCACCAGCCAGGGTAGGGGCACTGAAGCTTTCTTT.

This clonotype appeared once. DNA for the CDR3: TGTGCCTGGGAACAGGGGGGAGGAAACACCATATATTTT. Translation gives CAWEQGGGNTIYF. The rearrangement joins TRBV30 to TRBJ1-3, with 8 bases fitting TRBD1. The trim removed 5 bases at V and 4 bases at J, leaving 4 bases unmatched. CDR1 GTSNPN and CDR2 SVGIG come from the germline V gene (reference sequence). This CDR3 has 13 residues.

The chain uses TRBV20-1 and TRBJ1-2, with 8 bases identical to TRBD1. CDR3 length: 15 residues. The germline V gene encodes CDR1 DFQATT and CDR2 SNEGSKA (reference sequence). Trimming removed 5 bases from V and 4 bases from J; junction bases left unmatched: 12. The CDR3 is CSAPSTGEFIYGYTF. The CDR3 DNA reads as TGCAGTGCTCCGTCGACAGGGGAGTTTATCTATGGCTACACCTTC.

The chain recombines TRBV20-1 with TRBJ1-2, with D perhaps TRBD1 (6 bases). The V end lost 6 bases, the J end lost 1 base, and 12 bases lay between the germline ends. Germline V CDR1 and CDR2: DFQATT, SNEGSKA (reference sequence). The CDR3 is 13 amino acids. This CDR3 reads CSALDRNNYGYTF. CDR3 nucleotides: TGCAGTGCCCTCGACAGGAATAACTATGGCTACACCTTC.

In DNA form, the CDR3 reads TGTGCCAGCAGTTTACCTGTGAGCAATCAGCCCCAGCATTTT. This encodes CASSLPVSNQPQHF. The chain combines TRBV28 with TRBJ1-5; no firm D call. Trimming shortened V by 2 bases and J by 1 base, and 6 bases separated the two germline ends. Germline V gives CDR1 MDHEN, CDR2 SYDVKM. The CDR3 contains 14 residues.

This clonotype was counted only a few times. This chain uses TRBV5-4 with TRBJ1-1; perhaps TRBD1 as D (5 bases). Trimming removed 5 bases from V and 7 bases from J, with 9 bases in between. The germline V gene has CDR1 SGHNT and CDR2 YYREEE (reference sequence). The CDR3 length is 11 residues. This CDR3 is CASSWGGEAFF. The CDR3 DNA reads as TGTGCCAGCAGTTGGGGCGGTGAAGCTTTCTTT.

This chain's CDR3 is CASSPGQGNGYTF. The CDR3 coding sequence is TGTGCCAGCAGCCCGGGACAGGGGAACGGCTACACCTTC. The V gene is TRBV13, the J gene TRBJ1-2; 10 bases are a match to TRBD1. Germline CDR1 PRHDT, CDR2 FYEKMQ (reference sequence). V was clipped by 5 bases and J by 8 bases; unmatched bases: 5. The CDR3 has 13 amino acids.

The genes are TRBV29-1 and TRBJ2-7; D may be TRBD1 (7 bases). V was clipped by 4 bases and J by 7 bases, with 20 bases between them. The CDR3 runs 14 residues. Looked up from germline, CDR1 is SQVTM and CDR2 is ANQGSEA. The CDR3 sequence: CSVGGQAGPGEQYF. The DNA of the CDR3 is TGCAGCGTTGGAGGACAGGCGGGGCCGGGGGAGCAGTACTTC.

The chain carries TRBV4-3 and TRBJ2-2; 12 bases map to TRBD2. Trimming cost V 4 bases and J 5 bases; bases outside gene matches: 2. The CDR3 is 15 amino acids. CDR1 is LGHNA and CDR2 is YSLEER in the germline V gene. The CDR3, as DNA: TGCGCCAGCAGCCCTGGGACTAGCGGGACCGGGGAGCTGTTTTTT. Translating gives CASSPGTSGTGELFF.

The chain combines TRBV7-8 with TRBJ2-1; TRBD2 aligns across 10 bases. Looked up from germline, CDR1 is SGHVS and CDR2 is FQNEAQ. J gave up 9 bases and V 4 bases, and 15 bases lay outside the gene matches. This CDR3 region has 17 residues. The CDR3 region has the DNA TGTGCCAGCAGCTCCTCAGGACTAGCGGTCCTATTGGGTGAGCAGTTCTTC. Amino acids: CASSSSGLAVLLGEQFF.

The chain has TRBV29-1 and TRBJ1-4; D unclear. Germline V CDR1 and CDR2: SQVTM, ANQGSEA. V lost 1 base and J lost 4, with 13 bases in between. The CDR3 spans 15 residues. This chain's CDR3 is CSVEGAAELNEKLFF. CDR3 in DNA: TGCAGCGTTGAAGGGGCGGCGGAACTTAATGAAAAACTGTTTTTT.

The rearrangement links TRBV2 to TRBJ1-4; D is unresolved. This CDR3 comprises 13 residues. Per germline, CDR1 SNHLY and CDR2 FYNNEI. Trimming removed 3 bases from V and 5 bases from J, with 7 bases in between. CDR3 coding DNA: TGTGCCAGCAGTGACCCCGCAAATGAAAAACTGTTTTTT. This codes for CASSDPANEKLFF. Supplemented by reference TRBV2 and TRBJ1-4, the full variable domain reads EPEVTQTPSHQVTQMGQEVILRCVPISNHLYFYWYRQILGQKVEFLVSFYNNEISEKSEIFDDQFSVERPDGSNFTLKIRSTKLEDSAMYFCASSDPANEKLFFGSGTQLSVL.

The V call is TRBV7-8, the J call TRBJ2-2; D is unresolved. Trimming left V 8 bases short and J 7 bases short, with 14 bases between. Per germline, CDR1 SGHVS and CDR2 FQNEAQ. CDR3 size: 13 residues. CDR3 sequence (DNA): TGTGCCAGCCCCGGCAGGACGATCGGGGAGCTGTTTTTT. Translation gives CASPGRTIGELFF.

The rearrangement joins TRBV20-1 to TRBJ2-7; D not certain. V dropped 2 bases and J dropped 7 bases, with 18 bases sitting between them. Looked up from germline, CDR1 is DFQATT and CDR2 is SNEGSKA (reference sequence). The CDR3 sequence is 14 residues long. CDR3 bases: TGCAGTGCTAGAAGCCCGGGCAGCCAGTGGGAGCAGTACTTC. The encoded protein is CSARSPGSQWEQYF.

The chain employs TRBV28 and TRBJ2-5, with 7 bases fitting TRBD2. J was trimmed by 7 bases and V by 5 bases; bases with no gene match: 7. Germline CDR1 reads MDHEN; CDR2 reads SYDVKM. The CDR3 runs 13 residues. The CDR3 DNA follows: TGTGCCAGCAGTCGGACTAGGTTAGGGACCCAGTACTTC. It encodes CASSRTRLGTQYF.

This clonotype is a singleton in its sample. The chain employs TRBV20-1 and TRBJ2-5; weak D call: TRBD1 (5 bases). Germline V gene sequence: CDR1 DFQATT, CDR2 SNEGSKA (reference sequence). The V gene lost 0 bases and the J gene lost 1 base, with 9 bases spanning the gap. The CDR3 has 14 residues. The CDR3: CSAREGQIQETQYF. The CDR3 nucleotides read TGCAGTGCTAGAGAGGGGCAGATCCAAGAGACCCAGTACTTC.

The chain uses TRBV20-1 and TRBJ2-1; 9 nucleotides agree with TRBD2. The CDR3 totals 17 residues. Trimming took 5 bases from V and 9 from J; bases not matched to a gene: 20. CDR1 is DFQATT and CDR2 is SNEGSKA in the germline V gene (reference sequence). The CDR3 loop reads CSAGLLAGGGGPVEQFF. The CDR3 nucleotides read TGCAGTGCTGGTCTACTAGCGGGTGGGGGTGGGCCAGTTGAGCAGTTCTTC.

The CDR3 reads CSARDPAGWSSGANVLTF. The DNA for the CDR3 is TGCAGTGCTAGAGATCCCGCAGGGTGGAGCTCTGGGGCCAACGTCCTGACTTTC. This chain joins TRBV20-1 and TRBJ2-6; TRBD1 is a possible D gene (5 bases). Germline loops: CDR1 DFQATT, CDR2 SNEGSKA (reference sequence). The germline V and J ends were trimmed by 0 bases and 0 bases, with 15 bases remaining between them. The CDR3 is 18 amino acids.

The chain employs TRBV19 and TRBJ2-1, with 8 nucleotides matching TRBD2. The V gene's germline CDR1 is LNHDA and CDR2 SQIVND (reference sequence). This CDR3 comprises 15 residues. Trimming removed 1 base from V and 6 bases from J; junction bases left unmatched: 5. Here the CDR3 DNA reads TGTGCCAGTAGTATAGTAAGCGGGAGCCCCAATGAGCAGTTCTTC. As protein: CASSIVSGSPNEQFF. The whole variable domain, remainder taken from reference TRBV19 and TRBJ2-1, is DGGITQSPKYLFRKEGQNVTLSCEQNLNHDAMYWYRQDPGQGLRLIYYSQIVNDFQKGDIAEGYSVSREKKESFPLTVTSAQKNPTAFYLCASSIVSGSPNEQFFGPGTRLTVL.

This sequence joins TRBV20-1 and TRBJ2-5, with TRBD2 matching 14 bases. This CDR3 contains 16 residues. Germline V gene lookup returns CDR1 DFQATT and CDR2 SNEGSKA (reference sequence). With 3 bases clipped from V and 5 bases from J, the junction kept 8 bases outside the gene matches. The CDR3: CSASSTSGRASETQYF. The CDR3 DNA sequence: TGCAGTGCTAGTTCGACTAGCGGGAGGGCCTCGGAGACCCAGTACTTC.

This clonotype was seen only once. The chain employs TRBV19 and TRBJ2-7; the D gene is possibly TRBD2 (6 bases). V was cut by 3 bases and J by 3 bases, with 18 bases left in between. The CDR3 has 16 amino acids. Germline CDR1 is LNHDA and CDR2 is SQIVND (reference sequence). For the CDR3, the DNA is TGTGCCAGTAGTATTACCGGGAGAGGGTATGACTACGAGCAGTACTTC. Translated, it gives CASSITGRGYDYEQYF.

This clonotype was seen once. This CDR3 is CASSSIAGGPDTQYF. The CDR3 DNA sequence: TGTGCCAGCAGTTCGATAGCGGGAGGGCCAGATACGCAGTATTTT. This chain connects TRBV28 to TRBJ2-3; TRBD2 matches 11 bases. Germline values: CDR1 MDHEN, CDR2 SYDVKM. J was trimmed by 4 bases and V by 4 bases; bases with no gene match: 4. CDR3 size: 15 residues.

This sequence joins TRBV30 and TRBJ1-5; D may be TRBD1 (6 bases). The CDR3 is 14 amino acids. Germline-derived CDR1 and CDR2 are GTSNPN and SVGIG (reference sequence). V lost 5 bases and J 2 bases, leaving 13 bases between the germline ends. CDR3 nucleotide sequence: TGTGCCTGGTCCACAGGGAGAGGCAATCAGCCCCAGCATTTT. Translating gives CAWSTGRGNQPQHF.

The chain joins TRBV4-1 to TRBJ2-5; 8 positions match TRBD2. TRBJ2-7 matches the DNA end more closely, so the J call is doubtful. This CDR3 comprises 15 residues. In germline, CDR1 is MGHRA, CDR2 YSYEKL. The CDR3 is CASSRLAGRADEQYF. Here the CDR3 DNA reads TGCGCCAGCAGCCGACTTGCCGGGAGGGCCGACGAGCAGTACTTC.

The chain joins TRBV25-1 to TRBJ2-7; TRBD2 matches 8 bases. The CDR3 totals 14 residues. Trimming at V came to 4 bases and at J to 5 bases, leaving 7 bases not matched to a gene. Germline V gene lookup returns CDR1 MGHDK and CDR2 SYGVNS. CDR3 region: CASSARGGNHEQYF. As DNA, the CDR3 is TGTGCCAGCAGTGCCCGGGGGGGGAACCACGAGCAGTACTTC.

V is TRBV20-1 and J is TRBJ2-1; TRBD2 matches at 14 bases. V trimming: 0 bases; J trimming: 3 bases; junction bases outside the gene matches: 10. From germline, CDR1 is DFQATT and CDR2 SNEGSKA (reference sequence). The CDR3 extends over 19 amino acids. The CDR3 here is CSAREGTSGRGVFYNEQFF. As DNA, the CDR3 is TGCAGTGCTAGAGAGGGGACTAGCGGGAGAGGGGTCTTCTACAATGAGCAGTTCTTC.